One and the same sample provided the 2 T cell receptor beta chains below, sequenced in a study of T cell changes during pregnancy in multiple sclerosis. Assay: immunoSEQ multiplex PCR; the TCRdb copy retains only in-frame clones and omits some. The sample lists tens of thousands of clones, around 93% seen once, with about 1.3% in the top ten. Sequencing used peripheral blood, obtained in the third trimester of pregnancy. These receptors originate from a female donor in good health, enrolled as a control in a pregnancy study.

This chain uses TRBV7-8 with TRBJ1-5, with 9 bases aligning to TRBD1. Germline CDR1 SGHVS, CDR2 FQNEAQ. J was trimmed by 2 bases and V by 0 bases; bases with no gene match: 17. The CDR3 extends over 21 amino acids. CDR3 in DNA: TGTGCCAGCAGCTTAGCAGCCCGGGACAGGGCTACATTTGCCGGCAATCAGCCCCAGCATTTT. Its protein is CASSLAARDRATFAGNQPQHF. Full variable domain (outside the CDR3, taken from reference TRBV7-8 and TRBJ1-5): GAGVSQSPRYKVAKRGQDVALRCDPISGHVSLFWYQQALGQGPEFLTYFQNEAQLDKSGLPSDRFFAERPEGSVSTLKIQRTQQEDSAVYLCASSLAARDRATFAGNQPQHFGDGTRLSIL.

V usage is TRBV5-5 and J usage is TRBJ2-5; D uncertain. CDR1 SGHKS and CDR2 YYEKEE come from the germline V gene (reference sequence). V was shortened by 0 bases and J by 1 base, with 4 bases between the two germline ends. The CDR3 consists of 13 residues. The CDR3 nucleotides read TGTGCCAGCAGCTTGGGAGTCCAAGAGACCCAGTACTTC. This translates into CASSLGVQETQYF. Variable domain in full (rest from reference TRBV5-5 and TRBJ2-5): DAGVTQSPTHLIKTRGQQVTLRCSPISGHKSVSWYQQVLGQGPQFIFQYYEKEERGRGNFPDRFSARQFPNYSSELNVNALLLGDSALYLCASSLGVQETQYFGPGTRLLVL.